These 12 T cell receptor beta chains came from one sample sequenced in a study of blood T cell repertoires in COVID-19. Here immunoSEQ multiplex PCR was the method, and the copy in TCRdb shows in-frame clones only, minus some. This sample carries about 170,000 clones, 65% to 85% of them seen once, and the ten largest clones take about a tenth. Sequenced input: peripheral blood. These receptor sequences come from a man aged 70 or older with active or convalescent COVID-19.

This clone has just one count. The chain employs TRBV12-3 or TRBV12-4 and TRBJ2-7; D gene unclear. The V end lost 2 bases, the J end lost 1 base, and 6 bases lay between the germline ends. This CDR3 region has 13 residues. The CDR3 is CASSLRGSYEQYF. CDR3 DNA: TGTGCCAGCAGTTTAAGAGGTTCCTACGAGCAGTACTTC.

The CDR3 is CASSLGGPGQGASTGELFF. Here the CDR3 DNA reads TGCGCCAGCAGCTTGGGCGGACCCGGACAGGGGGCATCCACCGGGGAGCTGTTTTTT. The V call is TRBV5-1, the J call TRBJ2-2; 11 positions agree with TRBD1. The V gene's germline CDR1 is SGHRS and CDR2 YFSETQ. V shed 0 bases, J shed 4 bases, and the junction held 11 bases outside the gene matches. The CDR3 runs to 19 residues.

Details on this clone: Within the sample, other DNA sequences also encode this same CDR3. The rearrangement joins TRBV18 to TRBJ1-1; D gene unclear. V lost 2 bases and J lost 0, with 4 bases in between. The germline V gene has CDR1 KGHSH and CDR2 LQKENI. CDR3 length: 13 residues. The CDR3 DNA sequence: TGTGCCAGCTCACCAGACATGAACACTGAAGCTTTCTTT. Translation gives CASSPDMNTEAFF.

The gene calls are TRBV7-8 and TRBJ2-5, with D possibly being TRBD2 (5 bases). The CDR3 is made up of 15 amino acids. Trimming removed 2 bases from V and 1 base from J, with 11 bases in between. Germline V gene lookup returns CDR1 SGHVS and CDR2 FQNEAQ. DNA of the CDR3: TGTGCCAGCAGCTTAACAGCGGTGACCCAAGAGACCCAGTACTTC. Translated, it gives CASSLTAVTQETQYF.

V usage is TRBV4-3 and J usage is TRBJ2-2, with TRBD2 matching over 15 bases. The V and J ends lost 1 base and 4 bases, in that order; junction bases with no gene match: 7. Germline CDR1 is LGHNA and CDR2 is YSLEER. The CDR3 is made up of 19 amino acids. This chain's CDR3 is CASSQGTSGGAIGTGELFF. CDR3 coding DNA: TGCGCCAGCAGCCAAGGGACTAGCGGGGGGGCCATCGGCACCGGGGAGCTGTTTTTT.

CDR3 DNA sequence: TGTGCCAGCGGAGGGGAGCGAGGGCGAGAGAGGGAGACCCAGTACTTC. Translation gives CASGGERGRERETQYF. This chain connects TRBV19 to TRBJ2-5; TRBD2 is a possible D gene (6 bases). Trimming pared 9 bases from V and 5 bases from J, leaving 25 bases between. The CDR3 runs 16 residues. Per the germline V gene, CDR1 is LNHDA and CDR2 is SQIVND (reference sequence).

This rearrangement joins TRBV7-2 to TRBJ1-5, with 9 bases aligning to TRBD1. The CDR3 contains 15 residues. Trimming cost V 5 bases and J 2 bases; bases outside gene matches: 4. The germline gives CDR1 SGHTA, CDR2 FQGNSA. The CDR3 DNA reads TGTGCCAGCAGCCCACAGGGGGCTGGCAATCAGCCCCAGCATTTT. Residues: CASSPQGAGNQPQHF.

V and J are TRBV12-3 or TRBV12-4 and TRBJ2-7; no clear D gene. V shed 3 bases and J shed 6 bases, with 12 bases lying between them. The CDR3 loop spans 13 amino acids. The CDR3 sequence is CASSFGLIPEQYF. The CDR3 DNA follows: TGTGCCAGCAGTTTTGGGCTAATCCCCGAGCAGTACTTC.

V gene TRBV11-3 combines with J gene TRBJ2-5, with D perhaps matching TRBD1 (5 bases). This CDR3 is 13 amino acids long. Germline CDR1 SGHNT, CDR2 YENEEA. The ends were cut back, 5 bases at V and 2 bases at J, with 9 bases in the middle. In DNA, the CDR3 is TGTGCCAGCAGCGTGACAGTTCAAGAGACCCAGTACTTC. Its translation is CASSVTVQETQYF. The whole variable domain, filled in from reference TRBV11-3 and TRBJ2-5, reads EAGVVQSPRYKIIEKKQPVAFWCNPISGHNTLYWYLQNLGQGPELLIRYENEEAVDDSQLPKDRFSAERLKGVDSTLKIQPAELGDSAVYLCASSVTVQETQYFGPGTRLLVL.

This rearrangement joins TRBV7-9 to TRBJ2-5; 8 nucleotides line up with TRBD2. CDR3 size: 18 residues. Trimming cost V 5 bases and J 5 bases; bases outside gene matches: 19. The V gene's germline CDR1 is SEHNR and CDR2 FQNEAQ (reference sequence). The CDR3 nucleotides read TGTGCCAGCAGCCCAGGGCTCCTCTGGACTAGCTCGGAGGAGACCCAGTACTTC. Amino acids: CASSPGLLWTSSEETQYF.

V gene TRBV9 combines with J gene TRBJ2-2, with a possible D match to TRBD2 (5 bases). Germline-derived CDR1 and CDR2 are SGDLS and YYNGEE. V gave up 0 bases and J gave up 2 bases, with 8 bases separating them. CDR3 length: 15 amino acids. CDR3 sequence: CASSVVSSNTGELFF. CDR3 DNA: TGTGCCAGCAGCGTAGTTTCTAGCAACACCGGGGAGCTGTTTTTT. Full variable domain (remainder filled in from reference TRBV9 and TRBJ2-2): DSGVTQTPKHLITATGQRVTLRCSPRSGDLSVYWYQQSLDQGLQFLIQYYNGEERAKGNILERFSAQQFPDLHSELNLSSLELGDSALYFCASSVVSSNTGELFFGEGSRLTVL.

The chain recombines TRBV4-1 with TRBJ1-5; D may be TRBD1 (6 bases). The CDR3 contains 14 residues. Per germline, CDR1 MGHRA and CDR2 YSYEKL. V shed 4 bases and J shed 0 bases, with 7 bases lying between them. The CDR3 protein is CASSRQDSNQPQHF. DNA of the CDR3: TGCGCCAGCAGCCGACAGGATAGCAATCAGCCCCAGCATTTT.